This is a list of T cell receptor beta chains from one sample in a study of cytomegalovirus exposure and HLA in healthy donors. Assay used: immunoSEQ multiplex PCR; TCRdb lists only in-frame clones, some missing. Among around 150,000 clones listed, less than 95% were seen once. Specimen: PBMCs. The receptors were sampled from a woman between 18 and 29 years old in good health and CMV-seropositive. CDR3s include the opening cysteine and the closing phenylalanine or tryptophan. A D gene is named only where the DNA matches it firmly. A clone size is listed for some rows: how often the clone was seen (once, few, many), or a class if it is expanded.

J | size | D | V | DNA | CDR3
TRBJ2-5 | NA | NA | TRBV27 | TGTGCCAGCGGTCCCCGGGACTTAACAAAAGAGACCCAGTACTTC | CASGPRDLTKETQYF
TRBJ2-5 | NA | TRBD2 | TRBV27 | TGTGCCAGCAGTTTCGGCGGGAGGGCCCAAGAGACCCAGTACTTC | CASSFGGRAQETQYF
TRBJ2-1 | NA | NA | TRBV6-1 | TGTGCCAGCAGTGAATCGGGAGTATTCCTGAATGAGCAGTTCTTC | CASSESGVFLNEQFF
TRBJ2-1 | once | TRBD1 | TRBV7-3 | TGTGCCAGCAGCCAACAGGGGGACAATGAGCAGTTCTTC | CASSQQGDNEQFF
TRBJ2-2 | once | TRBD2 | TRBV9 | TGTGCCAGCAGCGTAGCGGCGGGAGGGCCGACCGGGGAGCTGTTTTTT | CASSVAAGGPTGELFF
TRBJ2-7 | once | NA | TRBV5-6 | TGTGCCAGCAGCTTTACAGGATTGGGAGAGCAGTACTTC | CASSFTGLGEQYF
TRBJ1-1 | NA | NA | TRBV28 | TGTGCCAGCAGTCCCCCAAAAATCCCTGAAGCTTTCTTT | CASSPPKIPEAFF
TRBJ2-7 | once | TRBD2 | TRBV30 | TGTGCCTGGAGTGTAGGTAGCGGGGGGTACGAGCAGTACTTC | CAWSVGSGGYEQYF
TRBJ2-5 | NA | TRBD2 | TRBV6-6 | TGTGCCAGCACCAACGGGGGGGCAAAAGAGACCCAGTACTTC | CASTNGGAKETQYF
TRBJ1-2 | NA | NA | TRBV7-9 | TGTGCCAGCAGCTTATTGCAGGGTTTTGGCTACACCTTC | CASSLLQGFGYTF
TRBJ2-1 | NA | TRBD2 | TRBV28 | TGTGCCAGCAGCTCTAGCGGGAGGGCCAATGAGCAGTTCTTC | CASSSSGRANEQFF
TRBJ1-1 | NA | TRBD1 | TRBV2 | TGTGCCAGCAGTGAAGCCCGGACAGGGAGGGAAGCTTTCTTT | CASSEARTGREAFF
TRBJ1-1 | NA | NA | TRBV7-3 | TGTGCCAGCAGCTTAGGAACAGGGCTTGAAGCTTTCTTT | CASSLGTGLEAFF